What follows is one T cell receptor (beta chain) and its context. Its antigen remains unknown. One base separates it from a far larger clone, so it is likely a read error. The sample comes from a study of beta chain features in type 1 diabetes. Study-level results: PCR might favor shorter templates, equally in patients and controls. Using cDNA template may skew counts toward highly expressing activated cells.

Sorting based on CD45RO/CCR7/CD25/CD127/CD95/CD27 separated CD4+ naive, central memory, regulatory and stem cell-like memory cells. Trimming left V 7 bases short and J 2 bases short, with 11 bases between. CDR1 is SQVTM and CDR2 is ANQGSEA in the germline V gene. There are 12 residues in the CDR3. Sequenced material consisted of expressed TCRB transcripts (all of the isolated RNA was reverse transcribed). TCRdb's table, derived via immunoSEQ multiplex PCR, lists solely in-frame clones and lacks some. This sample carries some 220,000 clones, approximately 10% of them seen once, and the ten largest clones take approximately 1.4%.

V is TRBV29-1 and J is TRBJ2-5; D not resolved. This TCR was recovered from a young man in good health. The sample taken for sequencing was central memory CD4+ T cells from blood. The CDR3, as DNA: TGCAGCGGTGGGTACGGACAAGAGACCCAGTACTTC. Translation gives CSGGYGQETQYF.